This record concerns one T cell receptor beta chain sequence. Being one base from a much bigger clone, this may be a read error. This sample is part of a study of CDR3 diversity in severe acne. Via MiXCR, TCRdb re-called the PCR reads, giving one row per CDR3 protein. The data contain over 100,000 distinct CDR3 sequences, about half of them seen just once; the ten biggest clones take up roughly 12%. The CDR3 has 15 residues. The germline V gene encodes CDR1 LNHDA and CDR2 SQIVND (reference sequence). This receptor was taken from a male donor with acne. The source material was blood. The rearrangement joins TRBV19 to TRBJ2-5, with D perhaps matching TRBD1 or TRBD2 (5 bases each). In DNA, the CDR3 is TGTGCCAGTAGGAAGGGGACCCGAGGGCTAGAGACCCATTACTTC. Translating it yields CASRKGTRGLETHYF.